The entry below gives a single T cell receptor beta chain sequence along with its context. The specificity of this receptor is unknown. Base qualities are not recorded, but no much larger clone differs from it by a single base. Libraries came from the immunoSEQ multiplex PCR assay. For the multiplex PCR, a mixture combining 60 forward primers for TCR Vbeta segments and 13 reverse primers for TCR Jbeta segments was used. A multiplex PCR assay on genomic DNA amplified the CDR3 region of rearranged TCR beta genes. Amplified TCR beta libraries were sequenced as 87-base-pair reads on the Illumina HiSeq System. Concerning the study's data processing: A later analysis tallied around 82 million unique TCR beta chains across the 640 or so repertoires, and roughly 11 million of those chains were shared by two or more donors. A nearest-neighbor algorithm error-corrected the raw reads and collapsed the reads into unique sequences, merging closely related sequences to remove PCR and sequencing errors. To assign V, D and J gene segments, CDR3 sequences were aligned to IMGT reference sequences. For a sequence to be retained, at least a six-nucleotide match to both a V gene segment and a J gene segment was required. Rearrangements were called productive when the CDR3 lacked stop codons and stayed in frame with V and J; all others were non-productive. CDR3 was defined according to IMGT convention as the region running from the second conserved V-encoded cysteine to the conserved J-encoded phenylalanine. Sequences without an unambiguous match to a single V gene segment were excluded from the earlier analysis of about 600 of the donors. An earlier analysis of 587 of the donors called V segments functional above 56.7% productive rearrangements and segregating when the between-donor standard deviation exceeded 5%. To diagnose cytomegalovirus status from the catalog of TCR beta chain sequences, a statistical classification framework was built. V and J gene assignment, in a later analysis, came from comparing TCR nucleotide sequences with IMGT/GENE-DB human TR gene sequences. The TCRdist pipeline was used in a later analysis to assign CDR3 sequences and most-parsimonious VDJ recombination scenarios. In a later analysis, every TCR beta chain was defined by the combination of its CDR3 amino acid sequence and its V-gene family, and reads without a unique V-gene family were dropped. In a later analysis, nearly 600 highly shared, low-generation-probability nucleotide sequences were removed to address suspected cross-contamination and a sequencing artifact. In a later analysis, a clonal expansion index was calculated for each public chain from normalized within-repertoire ranks of inferred template counts. A later analysis computed generation probabilities with a VDJ recombination model fitted to out-of-frame rearrangements, and checked the results against IGoR. A later analysis scored TCR-TCR, TCR-HLA and TCR-CMV co-occurrence with hypergeometric tests, applying a repertoire-size bias correction to TCR pairs. To estimate false discovery rates, a later analysis permuted the HLA or CMV assignments 20 times. In a later analysis, co-occurring TCRs were grouped using DBSCAN, with TCRdist sequence similarity added in when clustering inside HLA-allele-positive subsets. For co-occurrence clustering, repertoires with fewer than 30,000 or more than 120,000 public chains were excluded, along with five repertoires with anomalous nucleotide sharing. Not all clones reach the TCRdb copy of this immuneACCESS table, which keeps in-frame sequences only. Checked studies attribute under half of the gap to unresolved V genes and leave the rest unexplained. V, J and clone size were drawn from that table, and D and trimming were deduced from the DNA. The sample has about 120,000 clones on record, under 85% of them singletons. The ten largest account for around 9.1% of the sample.

This entry is derived from a study of cytomegalovirus exposure and HLA in healthy donors (dated by TCRdb to the late 2010s). For the wider study: In an earlier analysis of fewer than 750 of the donors, around 290 Gb of sequence data and 90 million to 130 million unique TCR beta sequences from about 190 million T cells were reported. A later analysis re-analyzed previously published TCR beta repertoires from 666 donors and added high-resolution HLA genotyping to study TCR occurrence patterns. Across about 380 genotyped donors of the cohort, an average of about 250,000 unique TCR beta nucleotide sequences per donor were sequenced, and 15% to 20% of those sequences were non-productive. Besides the first cohort of 550 to 750 subjects, a separate validation cohort made up of 120 different subjects was used. The T cell repertoires of around 730 subjects were profiled by immunosequencing and related to cytomegalovirus serostatus. To predict cytomegalovirus infection status, the study combined high-throughput TCR immunosequencing, statistical association of individual TCRs with disease status, and machine learning. Of the roughly 400 genotyped donors, roughly 80% fell in the genetic ancestry cluster associated with self-reported Caucasian donors. Both class I and class II loci were covered by HLA typing, at four-digit resolution. About 300 gigabases of sequencing data and roughly 90 million unique TCR sequences were included in an early release covering around 600 HLA-typed donors. The study aimed to test whether cataloging public T cell receptors could reveal signatures of past pathogen exposure. In an earlier analysis of 587 of the donors, high-throughput TCR beta sequencing was used to judge whether each TCR beta V gene segment behaved as functional or pseudogenic. Every repertoire in the discovery cohort had been generated on one and the same sequencing platform. Typing coverage varied by locus: about 629-630 donors for A, B, C, DRB1 and DQB1; approximately 500 for DQA1; some 610 for DPA1; 450 to 480 for DPB1. Five DR-DQ haplotypes were handled as single units for association and clustering, since linkage in the cohort was strong. Donor age, sex, ethnicity and CMV serostatus were compiled together with the repertoire data. The later analysis used no new phenotypic data to find candidate immune exposures, relying instead on TCR beta sequences and their occurrence across donors. In a later genetic analysis, genome-wide SNP genotypes for about 60% of the 666 donors were used, and that subset was treated as a discovery cohort. Findings and caveats that apply to the study as a whole: Because the 87-base-pair reads could not distinguish some IMGT-functional V segments, including TRBV6-2 and TRBV6-3, those segments were excluded. The authors suggested that the approach could potentially be generalized to other disease states and immunological phenotypes. Specific HLA alleles were associated with over 15,000 TCR beta sequences at a false discovery rate of 0.05 in a later analysis. A group of highly shared sequence variants was considered likely to be a technical artifact of the sequencing pipeline. An earlier analysis of around 500 of the donors showed that most TCR beta V segments appeared in productive rearrangements either about 87% or about 30% of the time, which broadly matched IMGT annotations. A few of the identified cytomegalovirus-associated TCR beta chains were confirmed in vitro to be specific for cytomegalovirus antigens. Several of the top co-occurrence clusters appeared to be linked to parvovirus B19, influenza, CMV and Epstein-Barr virus, according to a later analysis. HLA typing was unavailable for some donors at each locus, so association tests used only the typed subset. A later analysis found that most CMV-associated TCR beta chains appeared HLA-restricted, with HLA associations seemingly driven largely by CMV exposure. In a later analysis, the rate of TCR association differed among HLA loci, with DRB1 alleles having the most associated TCRs and HLA-C alleles having the fewest. A total of roughly 160 TCR beta chains were listed by the study as associated with cytomegalovirus. Because counts were too low, more than 15 rarely observed V segments, including chromosome 9 orphons, were left out of the earlier analysis of 500 to 750 of the donors. Most TCR sequences were seen in very few donors, while some public TCRs were found in many individuals. Roughly uniform sequencing depth across donors was assumed in presence/absence analyses, although this assumption may not hold. Linkage disequilibrium might explain the correlated functional status among segregating V segments, but an unknown experimental factor could not be ruled out. In a later genetic analysis, a missense DCLRE1C variant was associated with V-gene and J-gene trimming of TCR beta chains, and the association was replicated in an independent cohort. Immune exposure information for the cohort was limited to CMV serostatus. When HLA alleles, especially DR and DQ, strongly co-occurred, attributing TCR associations to individual alleles was difficult. A later genetic analysis reported fewer N-insertions in productive TCRs among donors in an Asian-associated ancestry cluster than the roughly 700-donor mean. A later analysis found that HLA-associated TCR beta chains were more clonally expanded and had lower generation probabilities than equally common non-associated chains. In both the original and validation cohorts, the classifier was reported to diagnose cytomegalovirus status with high specificity and sensitivity. A further reported finding was that TCR beta sequences accurately predicted the HLA-A and HLA-B alleles for most subjects in the first cohort. In this cohort, only TCR beta chains were sequenced, and detectable features were limited by the absence of alpha or paired-chain data.

CDR1 and CDR2 (MNHEY, SMNVEV) derive from the germline V gene (reference sequence). The CDR3 covers 16 residues, taking in both the cysteine and the phenylalanine. CDR3 DNA is the only sequence kept; it has 48 bases, read in frame from the first base. V is pared back by 5 bases and J by 5 bases, with 20 bases lying between the germline termini. The cohort consisted of more than 650 healthy bone marrow donors. At the time of sampling, every cohort member was nominally healthy, though immune exposures that went unrecorded were likely present. The donor tested CMV seropositive and was one of the 289 seropositive cohort members. A peripheral blood sample was provided by each donor, and peripheral blood mononuclear cells were used for TCR beta sequencing. Genomic DNA was extracted from the blood cell samples with the Qiagen DNeasy Blood Extraction Kit.

The TCR sequence derives from a woman aged 50 to 60 in good health and CMV-seropositive. The source material was PBMCs. Recombination joined TRBV27 with TRBJ2-3; a tentative D match to TRBD2 spans 5 bases. In nucleotides, the sequence is TGTGCCAGCAGTGGTCGGTGGGCTTTTCGGGGAGATACGCAGTATTTT. Its translation is CASSGRWAFRGDTQYF.